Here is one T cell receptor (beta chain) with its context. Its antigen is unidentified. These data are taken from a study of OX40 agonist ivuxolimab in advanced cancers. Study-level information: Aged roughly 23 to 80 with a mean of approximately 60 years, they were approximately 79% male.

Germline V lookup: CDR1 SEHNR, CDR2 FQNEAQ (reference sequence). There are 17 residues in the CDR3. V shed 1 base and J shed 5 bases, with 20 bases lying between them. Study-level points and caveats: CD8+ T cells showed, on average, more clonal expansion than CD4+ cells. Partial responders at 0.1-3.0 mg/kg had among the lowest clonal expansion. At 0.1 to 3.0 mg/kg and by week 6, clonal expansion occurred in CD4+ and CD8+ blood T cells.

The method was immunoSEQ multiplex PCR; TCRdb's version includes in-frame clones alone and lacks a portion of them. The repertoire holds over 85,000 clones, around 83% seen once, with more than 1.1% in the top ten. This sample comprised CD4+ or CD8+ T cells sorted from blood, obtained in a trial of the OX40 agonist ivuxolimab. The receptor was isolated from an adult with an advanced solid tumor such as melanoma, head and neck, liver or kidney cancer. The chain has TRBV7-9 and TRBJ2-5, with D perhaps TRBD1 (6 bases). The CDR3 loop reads CASSLGGSGSRGETQYF. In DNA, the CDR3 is TGTGCCAGCAGCTTAGGAGGGTCAGGGTCGAGGGGGGAGACCCAGTACTTC.